The clone carrying this T cell receptor beta chain was picked up a small number of times. Its specificity is unknown. Germline-derived CDR1 and CDR2 are SGHTA and FQGTGA. This CDR3 has 16 residues. Trimming took off 0 bases at V and 0 bases at J, with 9 bases between the two ends. This record belongs to a study of response to subunit inactivated influenza vaccine. Whole-study results and caveats: It was suggested by the authors that few new T cells are recruited by each seasonal influenza vaccination.

TCRdb re-derived calls from the RT-PCR reads in MiXCR, one entry per CDR3 protein. The profile shows approximately 500,000 distinct CDR3 sequences, roughly 13% of them singletons. The starting material was PBMCs from blood, obtained roughly 6 weeks after vaccination. This sequence originates from a man aged 50 to 60 who received an inactivated influenza vaccine. The V call is TRBV7-3, the J call TRBJ2-1, with D maybe TRBD2 (6 bases). The CDR3 is CASSLTSGFSYNEQFF. The CDR3 coding sequence is TGTGCCAGCAGCTTAACCAGCGGGTTCTCCTACAATGAGCAGTTCTTC.